Below, 28 T cell receptor beta chains from the same sample are listed, as sequenced in a study of blood T cell repertoires in COVID-19. Generated by immunoSEQ multiplex PCR, the TCRdb table keeps only in-frame clones and is missing some. This table holds under 200,000 clones, over 80% found once. Material for sequencing was peripheral blood. All receptors derive from a woman aged 55 to 70 with acute or convalescent COVID-19.

The V gene is TRBV2, the J gene TRBJ2-4; TRBD2 matches 16 bases. V shed 6 bases, J shed 2 bases, and the junction held 7 bases outside the gene matches. Germline V CDR1 and CDR2: SNHLY, FYNNEI. The CDR3 spans 18 residues. CDR3 sequence reads: CASSAPGLAGGTKNIQYF. The CDR3 nucleotides are TGTGCCAGCAGCGCCCCGGGACTAGCGGGGGGGACCAAAAACATTCAGTACTTC.

The CDR3 region is CASSPAQGYNEQFF. The DNA for the CDR3 is TGTGCCAGCTCACCTGCACAGGGTTACAATGAGCAGTTCTTC. The chain employs TRBV18 and TRBJ2-1; TRBD1 is a possible D gene (6 bases). Trimming took off 3 bases at V and 4 bases at J, with 10 bases between the two ends. CDR3 length: 14 amino acids. Germline V gene data show CDR1 as KGHSH and CDR2 as LQKENI.

The chain uses TRBV28 and TRBJ1-6, with TRBD1 matching over 8 bases. V lost 7 bases, J lost 1 base, and 6 bases stayed unmatched. From germline, CDR1 is MDHEN and CDR2 SYDVKM. The CDR3 spans 16 residues. In nucleotides, the CDR3 is TGTGCCAGCAATGCAGGGGGCCGGTCCTATAATTCACCCCTCCACTTT. The encoded protein is CASNAGGRSYNSPLHF.

This clone appeared once. This chain uses TRBV5-4 with TRBJ2-1; TRBD2 agrees at 9 bases. Germline CDR1 and CDR2: SGHNT and YYREEE (reference sequence). This CDR3 is 15 amino acids long. V lost 0 bases to trimming and J lost 5 bases; unmatched junction nucleotides: 3. CDR3 DNA sequence: TGTGCCAGCAGCTTGGAGGCGGGGGGGCACAATGAGCAGTTCTTC. It translates to CASSLEAGGHNEQFF.

This chain joins TRBV11-2 and TRBJ1-1; the D is unclear. Germline-derived CDR1 and CDR2 are SGHAT and FQNNGV. V lost 2 bases and J 2 bases, leaving 6 bases between the germline ends. The CDR3 is 13 residues long. The CDR3 loop is CASSLTTNTEAFF. In DNA, the CDR3 is TGTGCCAGCAGCTTAACCACAAACACTGAAGCTTTCTTT. Full variable domain (remainder filled in from reference TRBV11-2 and TRBJ1-1): EAGVAQSPRYKIIEKRQSVAFWCNPISGHATLYWYQQILGQGPKLLIQFQNNGVVDDSQLPKDRFSAERLKGVDSTLKIQPAKLEDSAVYLCASSLTTNTEAFFGQGTRLTVV.

The chain links TRBV10-1 to TRBJ2-3, with TRBD2 matching over 9 bases. V dropped 0 bases and J dropped 4; count of bases not matched to a gene: 8. This CDR3 comprises 17 residues. Germline V gene sequence: CDR1 WNHNN, CDR2 SYGVQD (reference sequence). The CDR3 bases are TGCGCCAGCAGTGAGTCAAGGGCTAGCGGGGAGTCAGATACGCAGTATTTT. Translated, it gives CASSESRASGESDTQYF.

The rearrangement uses TRBV28 and TRBJ1-2; no clear D gene. V was cut by 5 bases and J by 4 bases, with 11 bases left in between. CDR1 and CDR2 (germline): MDHEN, SYDVKM. The CDR3 is 13 amino acids. The CDR3 loop reads CASSPGSIYGYTF. The CDR3 DNA is TGTGCCAGCAGTCCGGGGAGCATCTATGGCTACACCTTC.

V usage is TRBV5-6 and J usage is TRBJ1-5; D not resolved. V lost 3 bases to trimming and J lost 4 bases, with 17 bases between them. The CDR3 contains 16 residues. CDR1 is SGHDT and CDR2 is YYEEEE in the germline V gene. CDR3 protein: CASSSSPQRENQPQHF. The CDR3 DNA reads as TGTGCCAGCAGCTCCTCTCCTCAGAGGGAGAATCAGCCCCAGCATTTT. Variable domain in full (rest from reference TRBV5-6 and TRBJ1-5): DAGVTQSPTHLIKTRGQQVTLRCSPKSGHDTVSWYQQALGQGPQFIFQYYEEEERQRGNFPDRFSGHQFPNYSSELNVNALLLGDSALYLCASSSSPQRENQPQHFGDGTRLSIL.

The V call is TRBV6-1, the J call TRBJ1-5; 10 bases fit TRBD1. Germline-derived CDR1 and CDR2 are MNHNS and SASEGT. The CDR3 has 21 amino acids. Trimming cost V 2 bases and J 5 bases; bases outside gene matches: 21. CDR3 region: CASSESYVTGGRVFLHQPQHF. The DNA of the CDR3 is TGTGCCAGCAGTGAAAGTTATGTGACAGGGGGCCGAGTTTTCCTCCATCAGCCCCAGCATTTT.

This clone was found once. The rearrangement links TRBV5-1 to TRBJ2-3, with 9 positions matching TRBD2. Germline CDR1 SGHRS, CDR2 YFSETQ. The CDR3 is 16 residues long. With V trimmed by 4 bases and J by 2 bases, 8 bases remained unmatched. CDR3 in amino acids: CASSLPRGGSTDTQYF. In DNA form, the CDR3 reads TGCGCCAGCAGCCTCCCGCGGGGGGGGTCCACAGATACGCAGTATTTT.

The chain recombines TRBV9 with TRBJ1-4, with TRBD1 matching 8 bases. Trimming removed 4 bases from V and 4 bases from J; junction bases left unmatched: 9. The CDR3 covers 16 residues. CDR1 is SGDLS, CDR2 YYNGEE, per germline. This CDR3 reads CASSPGTGGLNEKLFF. The CDR3 DNA is TGTGCCAGCAGCCCGGGGACAGGTGGCCTTAATGAAAAACTGTTTTTT.

The chain recombines TRBV27 with TRBJ1-5; no definite D call. The V gene's germline CDR1 is MNHEY and CDR2 SMNVEV (reference sequence). V lost 8 bases to trimming and J lost 1 base, with 3 bases between them. The CDR3 is 11 residues long. The CDR3 loop reads CASGSNQPQHF. CDR3 DNA sequence: TGTGCCAGCGGCAGCAATCAGCCCCAGCATTTT.

This clone has only a few counts. This chain joins TRBV12-5 and TRBJ1-1; D not resolved. With 5 bases removed from V and 5 bases from J, the gap between germline ends came to 6 bases. Germline V gives CDR1 LGHNT, CDR2 FRNRAP. This CDR3 is 11 amino acids long. The CDR3 region has the DNA TGTGCTAGTGGTCGCGGAACTGAAGCTTTCTTT. Protein product: CASGRGTEAFF.

The chain carries TRBV6-5 and TRBJ1-4, with D possibly matching TRBD1 (6 bases). Germline assignment: CDR1 MNHEY and CDR2 SVGAGI. Trimming pared 8 bases from V and 7 bases from J, leaving 14 bases between. This CDR3 is built from 13 residues. CDR3 region: CASYRVLGEKLFF. The CDR3 coding sequence is TGTGCCAGCTACAGGGTTCTGGGTGAAAAACTGTTTTTT.

The V call is TRBV7-6, the J call TRBJ2-7; 8 bases align to TRBD2. Germline V gene data show CDR1 as SGHVS and CDR2 as FNYEAQ. After removal of 0 bases from V and 6 bases from J, the junction contained 16 bases not matched to a gene. The CDR3 covers 18 residues. The CDR3 region has the DNA TGTGCCAGCAGCTTAGCGCTCGCGGGGGGCGGTTTTTTGGGCGAGCAGTACTTC. This gives the protein CASSLALAGGGFLGEQYF.

The chain recombines TRBV28 with TRBJ1-1, with D possibly TRBD1 on 6 matching bases. This CDR3 is built from 18 residues. Germline V gene sequence: CDR1 MDHEN, CDR2 SYDVKM. V gave up 3 bases and J gave up 0 bases, with 20 bases separating them. The DNA for the CDR3 is TGTGCCAGCAGTTTGGGGGGGGCGGCCAGCAGGATGAACACTGAAGCTTTCTTT. As protein: CASSLGGAASRMNTEAFF.

The chain joins TRBV5-4 to TRBJ1-5; 8 bases match TRBD1. Trimming removed 5 bases from V and 1 base from J; junction bases left unmatched: 5. CDR1 SGHNT and CDR2 YYREEE come from the germline V gene (reference sequence). There are 15 residues in the CDR3. CDR3 loop: CASSPGGKSNQPQHF. CDR3 DNA sequence: TGTGCCAGCAGTCCAGGGGGCAAGAGCAATCAGCCCCAGCATTTT.

The genes are TRBV10-3 and TRBJ2-5; no definite D call. The CDR3 extends over 14 amino acids. Per germline, CDR1 ENHRY and CDR2 SYGVKD. V dropped 0 bases and J dropped 5 bases, with 10 bases sitting between them. Here the CDR3 DNA reads TGTGCCATCAGTGAGTCTTTGAGCCCCGAGACCCAGTACTTC. Residues: CAISESLSPETQYF.

CDR3 DNA: TGCAGCGTTGGGGGACAGGGGATCTACAATGAGCAGTTCTTC. Amino acids: CSVGGQGIYNEQFF. The chain recombines TRBV29-1 with TRBJ2-1; TRBD1 aligns across 10 bases. CDR1 is SQVTM and CDR2 is ANQGSEA in the germline V gene. This CDR3 is built from 14 residues. The V segment lost 4 bases and the J segment 3 bases; nucleotides outside the gene matches: 3.

The V and J genes are TRBV18 and TRBJ1-1; D is unclear. Deletions cut 6 bases from V and 1 base from J, with 9 bases between. CDR1 KGHSH and CDR2 LQKENI come from the germline V gene. The CDR3 has 13 amino acids. DNA for the CDR3: TGTGCCAGCTCCTTAGATGGGAACACTGAAGCTTTCTTT. It specifies CASSLDGNTEAFF.

The gene calls are TRBV7-3 and TRBJ1-3; a possible D gene is TRBD1 (5 bases). This CDR3 is 15 amino acids long. The germline CDR1 and CDR2 sequences are SGHTA and FQGTGA. The V gene lost 5 bases and the J gene lost 2 bases, with 13 bases spanning the gap. CDR3 residues: CASSQGGVPGNTIYF. Here the CDR3 DNA reads TGTGCCAGCAGCCAGGGAGGGGTTCCTGGAAACACCATATATTTT.

A word on this clone: At one of its ends the junction is not consistent with the germline gene, which may arise from a read error. The CDR3 region is CARAESLSSNSPLHF. In DNA, the CDR3 is TGTGCCAGGGCTGAAAGTCTGTCCTCTAATTCACCCCTCCACTTT. The chain employs TRBV6-4 and TRBJ1-6; D remains ambiguous. The CDR3 extends over 15 amino acids. CDR1 and CDR2 (germline): MRHNA, SNTAGT.

This sequence joins TRBV5-4 and TRBJ2-1; 9 bases are shared with TRBD1. The CDR3 is 15 residues long. Germline assignment: CDR1 SGHNT and CDR2 YYREEE (reference sequence). After removal of 1 base from V and 7 bases from J, the junction contained 6 bases not matched to a gene. CDR3 DNA: TGTGCCAGCAGCTTGTTGGGACAGGGCGGGAATGAGCAGTTCTTC. As protein: CASSLLGQGGNEQFF. Using reference TRBV5-4 and TRBJ2-1 for the parts outside the CDR3, the full variable domain is ETGVTQSPTHLIKTRGQQVTLRCSSQSGHNTVSWYQQALGQGPQFIFQYYREEENGRGNFPPRFSGLQFPNYSSELNVNALELDDSALYLCASSLLGQGGNEQFFGPGTRLTVL.

This chain's CDR3 is CASSALAGVGANTGELFF. CDR3 nucleotide sequence: TGTGCCAGCAGCGCGCTAGCGGGGGTCGGGGCGAACACCGGGGAGCTGTTTTTT. The genes are TRBV9 and TRBJ2-2, with 10 bases lining up with TRBD2. J was trimmed by 0 bases and V by 3 bases; bases with no gene match: 8. In germline, CDR1 is SGDLS, CDR2 YYNGEE. The CDR3 is 18 amino acids.

The chain links TRBV9 to TRBJ2-2; 13 nucleotides match TRBD2. V gave up 4 bases and J gave up 2 bases; unmatched junction bases: 5. The germline V gene has CDR1 SGDLS and CDR2 YYNGEE. The CDR3 covers 17 residues. This CDR3 is CASSPRLAGGNTGELFF. DNA for the CDR3: TGTGCCAGCAGCCCAAGACTAGCGGGGGGCAACACCGGGGAGCTGTTTTTT.

The gene calls are TRBV6-2 or TRBV6-3 and TRBJ1-2, with 7 bases matching TRBD1. The CDR3 runs 13 residues. Trimming cost V 5 bases and J 6 bases; bases outside gene matches: 6. Germline V gene data show CDR1 as MNHEY and CDR2 as SVGEGT. The CDR3 reads CASSTIDRDGYTF. The CDR3, as DNA: TGTGCCAGCAGTACCATCGACAGGGATGGCTACACCTTC.

The chain is built from TRBV12-3 or TRBV12-4 and TRBJ1-5; TRBD1 is a possible D gene (6 bases). The V end lost 5 bases, the J end lost 5 bases, and 10 bases lay between the germline ends. The CDR3 is 13 residues long. Here the CDR3 DNA reads TGTGCCAGCAGTACACAGGGTGATCAGCCCCAGCATTTT. Its protein is CASSTQGDQPQHF.

This clone was seen a handful of times. The V call is TRBV5-4, the J call TRBJ2-6; 7 bases are shared with TRBD1. Germline-derived CDR1 and CDR2 are SGHNT and YYREEE (reference sequence). This CDR3 has 17 amino acids. The trim removed 3 bases at V and 1 base at J, leaving 7 bases unmatched. CDR3 DNA: TGTGCCAGCAGCTCACCGACAGGGAAGTCTGGGGCCAACGTCCTGACTTTC. This translates into CASSSPTGKSGANVLTF.